Sequencing of this TCR beta chain was carried out in a study of control samples from healthy donors and cancer patients. The protocol was immunoSEQ multiplex PCR, while the TCRdb copy is restricted to in-frame clones and leaves out a portion. The sample has some 210,000 clones, roughly nine tenths seen once. V lost 2 bases to trimming and J lost 7 bases, with 10 bases between them. Per the germline V gene, CDR1 is SGHNT and CDR2 is YYREEE (reference sequence). There are 14 residues in the CDR3. The receptor was isolated from a young man in good health. Sample: blood. This sequence joins TRBV5-4 and TRBJ1-6; the D gene is possibly TRBD1 (5 bases). The CDR3 DNA reads as TGTGCCAGCAGCTTATTAGGGGTGAATTCACCCCTCCACTTT. It codes for CASSLLGVNSPLHF.